This T cell receptor beta chain was found in a study of blood T cell repertoires in COVID-19. Background on the study: Samples came from the United States, Italy and Spain, spanning acute and convalescent COVID-19. T cells, B-cell-depleted T cells, or PBMCs supplied cDNA or gDNA.

Measured with immunoSEQ multiplex PCR; TCRdb has only the in-frame clones, and not every one. Seen here are about 49,000 clones, 86% observed once, and the top ten hold over 4.5%. V gave up 4 bases and J gave up 12 bases, with 10 bases separating them. From germline, CDR1 is DFQATT and CDR2 SNEGSKA (reference sequence). This CDR3 contains 10 residues. Sequences were obtained from peripheral blood. This chain uses TRBV20-1 with TRBJ2-1; D uncertain. The sequence was collected from a middle-aged man with active COVID-19. Written as DNA, the CDR3 is TGCAGTGCTACCCTACTCGCGCAGTTCTTC. It is translated as CSATLLAQFF.